Listed below are T cell receptor beta chains from one sample, sequenced in a study of neurological immune-mediated disorders. From the 5' RACE reads, TCRdb called clonotypes with MiXCR, one entry per CDR3 protein. The table has 30,000 to 35,000 distinct CDR3 sequences, around a quarter seen once. Sequenced: CD4+ T cells from blood. These receptors were taken from a man over 45 with HTLV-1-associated myelopathy (HAM/TSP). CDR3s include the opening cysteine and the closing phenylalanine or tryptophan. The D gene is left open where the match is weak. Clone size is given for some rows only: seen once, a few or many times, or a class if the clone is expanded.

clone_size: .
j_call: TRBJ2-1
v_call: TRBV10-3
d_call: .
cdr3_aa: CAISYSGRLNNEQFF
cdr3_nt: TGTGCCATCAGTTATTCTGGGAGACTGAACAATGAGCAGTTCTTC

clone_size: many
j_call: TRBJ1-4
v_call: TRBV5-6
d_call: .
cdr3_aa: CASSFLGATNEKLFF
cdr3_nt: TGTGCCAGCAGCTTTCTCGGGGCAACTAATGAAAAACTGTTTTTT

clone_size: few
j_call: TRBJ1-1
v_call: TRBV7-8
d_call: TRBD1
cdr3_aa: CASSPRQGGSNTEAFF
cdr3_nt: TGTGCCAGCAGCCCTAGACAGGGGGGGTCGAACACTGAAGCTTTCTTT

clone_size: .
j_call: TRBJ2-4
v_call: TRBV20-1
d_call: TRBD1
cdr3_aa: CSARGTGLNIQYF
cdr3_nt: TGCAGTGCTAGGGGGACAGGGCTAAACATTCAGTACTTC

clone_size: many
j_call: TRBJ2-3
v_call: TRBV18
d_call: .
cdr3_aa: CASSPLDTYTDTQYF
cdr3_nt: TGTGCCAGCTCACCACTGGACACTTACACAGATACGCAGTATTTT

clone_size: many
j_call: TRBJ2-1
v_call: TRBV3-1
d_call: TRBD1
cdr3_aa: CASSRVQGTGRMDEQFF
cdr3_nt: TGTGCCAGCAGCAGGGTCCAAGGGACAGGGAGGATGGATGAGCAGTTCTTC

clone_size: few
j_call: TRBJ2-7
v_call: TRBV6-5
d_call: .
cdr3_aa: CASSYQAGGYEQYF
cdr3_nt: TGTGCCAGCAGTTATCAGGCCGGGGGCTACGAGCAGTACTTC

clone_size: many
j_call: TRBJ2-7
v_call: TRBV5-1
d_call: TRBD2
cdr3_aa: CASSFSPPGTSGGRHYEQYF
cdr3_nt: TGCGCCAGCAGCTTTTCCCCCCCGGGCACTAGCGGGGGGAGACACTACGAGCAGTACTTC

clone_size: many
j_call: TRBJ1-3
v_call: TRBV12-3/TRBV12-4
d_call: TRBD1
cdr3_aa: CASNLGQVENTIYF
cdr3_nt: TGTGCCAGCAATTTGGGACAGGTCGAGAACACCATATATTTT

clone_size: many
j_call: TRBJ1-5
v_call: TRBV5-1
d_call: TRBD1
cdr3_aa: CASRGAGGEMDQPQHF
cdr3_nt: TGCGCCAGCAGAGGGGCAGGGGGCGAGATGGATCAGCCCCAGCATTTT

clone_size: many
j_call: TRBJ2-2
v_call: TRBV10-3
d_call: .
cdr3_aa: CAVMNRQTNTGELFF
cdr3_nt: TGTGCCGTGATGAACCGACAGACGAACACCGGGGAGCTGTTTTTT

clone_size: many
j_call: TRBJ2-6
v_call: TRBV7-9
d_call: .
cdr3_aa: CASSLTGANVLTF
cdr3_nt: TGTGCCAGCAGCTTAACCGGGGCCAACGTCCTGACTTTC

clone_size: .
j_call: TRBJ2-2
v_call: TRBV15
d_call: TRBD1
cdr3_aa: CATSSDSSGQGFGGELFF
cdr3_nt: TGTGCCACCAGCAGTGATTCATCGGGACAGGGTTTTGGCGGGGAGCTGTTTTTT

clone_size: many
j_call: TRBJ2-1
v_call: TRBV27
d_call: .
cdr3_aa: CASSPQDRVRSGEQFF
cdr3_nt: TGTGCCAGCAGTCCCCAGGATCGAGTCAGGTCTGGTGAGCAGTTCTTC

clone_size: many
j_call: TRBJ2-1
v_call: TRBV6-5
d_call: TRBD2
cdr3_aa: CASSRTGSSGAFGQFF
cdr3_nt: TGTGCCAGCAGCCGTACCGGGTCTAGCGGGGCCTTTGGGCAGTTCTTC

clone_size: many
j_call: TRBJ2-3
v_call: TRBV7-9
d_call: .
cdr3_aa: CASSTGTAGRYF
cdr3_nt: TGTGCCAGCAGCACCGGGACGGCCGGGCGGTATTTT

clone_size: many
j_call: TRBJ1-5
v_call: TRBV7-8
d_call: .
cdr3_aa: CASSLRSLREQPQHF
cdr3_nt: TGTGCCAGCAGCTTAAGGTCATTAAGGGAGCAGCCCCAGCATTTT

clone_size: many
j_call: TRBJ2-1
v_call: TRBV5-1
d_call: .
cdr3_aa: CASSLGGGQTSSYNEQFF
cdr3_nt: TGCGCCAGCAGCTTGGGGGGGGGACAGACCAGCTCCTACAATGAGCAGTTCTTC

clone_size: many
j_call: TRBJ2-2
v_call: TRBV24-1
d_call: .
cdr3_aa: CATSPRANTGELFF
cdr3_nt: TGTGCCACCAGTCCCAGGGCGAACACCGGGGAGCTGTTTTTT

clone_size: medium-sized
j_call: TRBJ1-5
v_call: TRBV20-1
d_call: .
cdr3_aa: CSARPRGGAHQPQHF
cdr3_nt: TGCAGTGCTAGGCCGCGGGGGGGGGCCCATCAGCCCCAGCATTTT

clone_size: few
j_call: TRBJ2-1
v_call: TRBV20-1
d_call: TRBD2
cdr3_aa: CSASQLAGGLWKFF
cdr3_nt: TGCAGTGCTAGCCAACTAGCGGGAGGGTTATGGAAGTTCTTC

clone_size: .
j_call: TRBJ2-2
v_call: TRBV5-1
d_call: TRBD2
cdr3_aa: CASRASGGTGELFF
cdr3_nt: TGCGCCAGCAGAGCTAGCGGGGGGACCGGGGAGCTGTTTTTT

clone_size: many
j_call: TRBJ1-2
v_call: TRBV6-1
d_call: .
cdr3_aa: CASTKDRDGYTF
cdr3_nt: TGTGCCAGCACCAAGGACAGAGATGGCTACACCTTC

clone_size: many
j_call: TRBJ1-1
v_call: TRBV14
d_call: TRBD1
cdr3_aa: CASSRSAQGRTEAFF
cdr3_nt: TGTGCCAGCAGCCGATCGGCACAGGGGAGGACTGAAGCTTTCTTT

clone_size: many
j_call: TRBJ2-1
v_call: TRBV6-1
d_call: TRBD1
cdr3_aa: CALSPGTGVLDEQFF
cdr3_nt: TGTGCTTTATCACCCGGGACAGGGGTGCTCGATGAGCAGTTCTTC

clone_size: many
j_call: TRBJ2-3
v_call: TRBV24-1
d_call: TRBD1
cdr3_aa: CATSEAGTDTDTQYF
cdr3_nt: TGTGCCACCAGTGAGGCCGGGACAGACACAGATACGCAGTATTTT

clone_size: .
j_call: TRBJ1-1
v_call: TRBV5-1
d_call: .
cdr3_aa: CASSLRTQGNTEAFF
cdr3_nt: TGCGCCAGCAGCTTGAGGACACAGGGGAACACTGAAGCTTTCTTT

clone_size: many
j_call: TRBJ2-7
v_call: TRBV14
d_call: .
cdr3_aa: CASSRRWGNSYEQYF
cdr3_nt: TGTGCCAGCAGCCGCCGCTGGGGGAACTCCTACGAGCAGTACTTC

clone_size: many
j_call: TRBJ2-1
v_call: TRBV5-1
d_call: TRBD2
cdr3_aa: CASSPGLAGAYNEQFF
cdr3_nt: TGCGCCAGCAGCCCGGGACTAGCGGGGGCTTACAATGAGCAGTTCTTC

clone_size: .
j_call: TRBJ2-5
v_call: TRBV7-7
d_call: TRBD2
cdr3_aa: CASSSAGLQETQYF
cdr3_nt: TGTGCCAGCAGCTCAGCGGGACTGCAAGAGACCCAGTACTTC

clone_size: many
j_call: TRBJ2-6
v_call: TRBV29-1
d_call: .
cdr3_aa: CSVASLANVLTF
cdr3_nt: TGCAGCGTTGCCTCCTTGGCCAACGTCCTGACTTTC

clone_size: .
j_call: TRBJ2-7
v_call: TRBV28
d_call: .
cdr3_aa: CAGSLEQHGIYEQYF
cdr3_nt: TGTGCCGGCAGTTTAGAACAGCACGGGATCTACGAGCAGTACTTC

clone_size: many
j_call: TRBJ2-7
v_call: TRBV12-3/TRBV12-4
d_call: TRBD2
cdr3_aa: CASSQTSGSPYEQYF
cdr3_nt: TGTGCCAGCAGCCAGACTAGCGGGAGTCCCTACGAGCAGTACTTC

clone_size: many
j_call: TRBJ2-7
v_call: TRBV7-8
d_call: .
cdr3_aa: CASSLRGILSSYEQYF
cdr3_nt: TGTGCCAGCAGCTTACGGGGGATCTTAAGCTCCTACGAGCAGTACTTC

clone_size: .
j_call: TRBJ1-1
v_call: TRBV20-1
d_call: .
cdr3_aa: CSALSPGIIQAFF
cdr3_nt: TGCAGTGCCCTGTCTCCAGGAATAATTCAAGCTTTCTTT

clone_size: many
j_call: TRBJ1-5
v_call: TRBV7-2
d_call: TRBD1
cdr3_aa: CASSSGQGKSNQPQHF
cdr3_nt: TGTGCCAGCAGCTCCGGACAGGGGAAGAGCAATCAGCCCCAGCATTTT

clone_size: many
j_call: TRBJ2-7
v_call: TRBV5-1
d_call: TRBD1
cdr3_aa: CASSLAGTGAYEQYF
cdr3_nt: TGCGCCAGCAGCTTGGCCGGGACAGGGGCCTACGAGCAGTACTTC

clone_size: many
j_call: TRBJ2-2
v_call: TRBV7-6
d_call: TRBD2
cdr3_aa: CASSRRGSGGAANTGELFF
cdr3_nt: TGTGCCAGCAGCCGCCGCGGTAGCGGGGGGGCCGCGAACACCGGGGAGCTGTTTTTT

clone_size: many
j_call: TRBJ2-5
v_call: TRBV10-2
d_call: .
cdr3_aa: CASSSDVMETQYF
cdr3_nt: TGCGCCAGCAGCTCCGATGTGATGGAGACCCAGTACTTC

clone_size: many
j_call: TRBJ2-7
v_call: TRBV4-1
d_call: .
cdr3_aa: CASSPEALTAEQYF
cdr3_nt: TGCGCCAGCAGCCCGGAAGCGCTTACGGCGGAGCAGTACTTC

clone_size: few
j_call: TRBJ1-2
v_call: TRBV5-4
d_call: TRBD1
cdr3_aa: CASKTTGAVYGYTF
cdr3_nt: TGTGCCAGCAAGACGACAGGGGCAGTCTATGGCTACACCTTC

clone_size: medium-sized
j_call: TRBJ1-1
v_call: TRBV5-1
d_call: .
cdr3_aa: CASSLGAVGGGTEAFF
cdr3_nt: TGCGCCAGCAGCTTGGGGGCAGTCGGCGGAGGCACTGAAGCTTTCTTT

clone_size: .
j_call: TRBJ2-7
v_call: TRBV5-1
d_call: .
cdr3_aa: CASTSRDFPSYEQYF
cdr3_nt: TGCGCCAGCACCTCCCGGGACTTCCCCTCCTACGAGCAGTACTTC

clone_size: many
j_call: TRBJ1-5
v_call: TRBV29-1
d_call: TRBD1
cdr3_aa: CSVNRGQGQPQHF
cdr3_nt: TGCAGCGTGAACAGGGGGCAAGGGCAGCCCCAGCATTTT

clone_size: many
j_call: TRBJ2-5
v_call: TRBV29-1
d_call: .
cdr3_aa: CSAAKTTGPQETQYF
cdr3_nt: TGCAGCGCTGCGAAAACGACCGGGCCCCAAGAGACCCAGTACTTC